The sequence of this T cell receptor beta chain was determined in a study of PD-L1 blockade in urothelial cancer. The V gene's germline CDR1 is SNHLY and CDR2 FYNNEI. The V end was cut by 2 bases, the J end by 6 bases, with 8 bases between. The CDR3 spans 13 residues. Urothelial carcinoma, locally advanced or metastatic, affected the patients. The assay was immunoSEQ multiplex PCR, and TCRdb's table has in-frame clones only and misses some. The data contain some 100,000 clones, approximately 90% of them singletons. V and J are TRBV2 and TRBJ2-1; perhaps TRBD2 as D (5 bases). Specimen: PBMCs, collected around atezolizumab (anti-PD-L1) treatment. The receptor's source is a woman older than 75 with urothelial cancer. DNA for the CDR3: TGTGCCAGCAGTGAACTCACTAGCAATGAGCAGTTCTTC. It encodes CASSELTSNEQFF.